Presented here are 24 T cell receptor beta chains from one specimen sequenced in a study of T cell responses to AZD1222 COVID-19 vaccine. TCRdb's table, derived via immunoSEQ multiplex PCR, lists solely in-frame clones and lacks some. The sample shows under 150,000 clones, roughly 88% of them seen only once. The sequences come from peripheral blood, collected on day 0 of MenACWY control vaccination. These receptors came from an adult in good health.

This chain joins TRBV5-6 and TRBJ1-3; the D gene is possibly TRBD1 (5 bases). V dropped 3 bases and J dropped 4 bases, with 8 bases sitting between them. The germline gives CDR1 SGHDT, CDR2 YYEEEE. The length of the CDR3 is 13 residues. For the CDR3, the DNA is TGTGCCAGCAGCTGGGGGAGAGGAAACACCATATATTTT. It yields the protein CASSWGRGNTIYF. The entire variable domain, with the rest obtained from reference TRBV5-6 and TRBJ1-3, is as follows: DAGVTQSPTHLIKTRGQQVTLRCSPKSGHDTVSWYQQALGQGPQFIFQYYEEEERQRGNFPDRFSGHQFPNYSSELNVNALLLGDSALYLCASSWGRGNTIYFGEGSWLTVV.

The genes are TRBV3-1 (or the pseudogene TRBV3-2) and TRBJ2-3, with D unresolved. The V gene lost 1 base and the J gene lost 9 bases, with 8 bases spanning the gap. The CDR3 is made up of 12 amino acids. From germline, CDR1 is LGHDT and CDR2 YNNKEL (reference sequence). In DNA form, the CDR3 reads TGTGCCAGCAGCCAAGGCGAGATAACGCAGTATTTT. Encoded protein: CASSQGEITQYF.

The genes are TRBV6-6 and TRBJ2-3; 8 positions agree with TRBD1. The ends lost 11 bases at V and 2 bases at J; junction bases unmatched: 9. Germline loops: CDR1 MNHNY, CDR2 SVGAGI (reference sequence). The length of the CDR3 is 14 residues. The CDR3 nucleotides are TGTGCCGGAACAGGGGGACTTAACACAGATACGCAGTATTTT. Encoded protein: CAGTGGLNTDTQYF.

This clone is a singleton in its sample. The genes are TRBV28 and TRBJ2-7; the D is unclear. Germline values: CDR1 MDHEN, CDR2 SYDVKM. V lost 5 bases and J 4 bases, leaving 15 bases between the germline ends. The CDR3 is made up of 14 amino acids. Here the CDR3 reads CASSIARRLYEQYF. The CDR3 coding sequence is TGTGCCAGCAGTATCGCCAGGCGGCTATACGAGCAGTACTTC.

The rearrangement joins TRBV7-2 to TRBJ1-5; D unclear. With 2 bases removed from V and 12 bases from J, the gap between germline ends came to 14 bases. The length of the CDR3 is 13 residues. The V gene's germline CDR1 is SGHTA and CDR2 FQGNSA. The DNA for the CDR3 is TGTGCCAGCAGCTTAAGGCAGGCCTCACTCCAGCATTTT. This translates into CASSLRQASLQHF.

The V and J genes are TRBV7-2 and TRBJ1-4, with D hard to call. Trimming removed 2 bases from V and 4 bases from J, with 8 bases in between. This CDR3 region has 14 residues. The germline gives CDR1 SGHTA, CDR2 FQGNSA. The CDR3 nucleotides read TGTGCCAGCAGCTTATGGGGATTTAATGAAAAACTGTTTTTT. It encodes CASSLWGFNEKLFF.

This sequence joins TRBV28 and TRBJ1-2, with no clear D. V was shortened by 8 bases and J by 5 bases, with 12 bases between the two germline ends. Germline CDR1 is MDHEN and CDR2 is SYDVKM. CDR3 size: 12 residues. The CDR3 nucleotides read TGTGCCAGCGGCGGAAGGGAATATGGCTACACCTTC. Its protein product is CASGGREYGYTF.

V usage is TRBV19 and J usage is TRBJ2-3, with D unresolved. Trimming shortened V by 0 bases and J by 2 bases, and 12 bases separated the two germline ends. The CDR3 loop spans 16 amino acids. Germline CDR1 and CDR2: LNHDA and SQIVND (reference sequence). CDR3 loop: CASSIDGWTNTDTQYF. The CDR3 DNA is TGTGCCAGTAGTATAGATGGGTGGACCAACACAGATACGCAGTATTTT.

CDR3 protein: CASKLQTGNTEAFF. In nucleotides, the CDR3 is TGCGCCAGCAAACTACAAACAGGGAACACTGAAGCTTTCTTT. V and J are TRBV5-1 and TRBJ1-1, with a weak D call TRBD1 (5 bases). The CDR3 has 14 residues. The V gene's germline CDR1 is SGHRS and CDR2 YFSETQ. V was clipped by 6 bases and J by 1 base, with 13 bases between them.

The chain has TRBV11-2 and TRBJ2-1; TRBD2 aligns across 11 bases. This CDR3 has 19 residues. The trim removed 5 bases at V and 4 bases at J, leaving 16 bases unmatched. Germline-derived CDR1 and CDR2 are SGHAT and FQNNGV. CDR3 in amino acids: CASSLLRGFPSGGYNEQFF. Written as DNA, the CDR3 is TGTGCCAGCAGCCTATTGCGGGGATTTCCTAGCGGGGGGTACAATGAGCAGTTCTTC. Complete variable domain (other parts from reference TRBV11-2 and TRBJ2-1): EAGVAQSPRYKIIEKRQSVAFWCNPISGHATLYWYQQILGQGPKLLIQFQNNGVVDDSQLPKDRFSAERLKGVDSTLKIQPAKLEDSAVYLCASSLLRGFPSGGYNEQFFGPGTRLTVL.

This chain joins TRBV18 and TRBJ1-4; weak D call: TRBD1 (5 bases). Trimming stripped 2 bases from V and 4 bases from J, with 11 bases between. Looked up from germline, CDR1 is KGHSH and CDR2 is LQKENI. CDR3 size: 15 residues. This CDR3 reads CASSPSGTDNEKLFF. CDR3 bases: TGTGCCAGCTCACCAAGCGGGACGGATAATGAAAAACTGTTTTTT. Using reference TRBV18 and TRBJ1-4 for the parts outside the CDR3, the full variable domain is NAGVMQNPRHLVRRRGQEARLRCSPMKGHSHVYWYRQLPEEGLKFMVYLQKENIIDESGMPKERFSAEFPKEGPSILRIQQVVRGDSAAYFCASSPSGTDNEKLFFGSGTQLSVL.

This sequence joins TRBV28 and TRBJ2-1; 10 nucleotides align to TRBD1. Trimming at V came to 6 bases and at J to 8 bases, leaving 4 bases not matched to a gene. The CDR3 is made up of 13 amino acids. Per germline, CDR1 MDHEN and CDR2 SYDVKM. The CDR3 region is CASRGQGRYEQFF. CDR3 bases: TGTGCCAGCAGGGGACAGGGGAGATATGAGCAGTTCTTC.

This chain joins TRBV28 and TRBJ1-6, with D perhaps matching TRBD1 (5 bases). V lost 7 bases and J 6 bases, leaving 16 bases between the germline ends. This CDR3 spans 15 amino acids. CDR1 is MDHEN, CDR2 SYDVKM, per germline. The CDR3 loop is CASTSGGPGNSPLHF. The CDR3, as DNA: TGTGCCAGCACTTCGGGGGGACCAGGTAATTCACCCCTCCACTTT.

V is TRBV7-8 and J is TRBJ2-3; 7 nucleotides line up with TRBD2. This CDR3 spans 15 amino acids. With 5 bases clipped from V and 0 bases from J, the junction kept 5 bases outside the gene matches. The germline V gene encodes CDR1 SGHVS and CDR2 FQNEAQ. The CDR3 here is CASSSQRGSTDTQYF. CDR3 coding DNA: TGTGCCAGCAGCAGCCAGCGGGGTAGCACAGATACGCAGTATTTT.

The chain recombines TRBV15 with TRBJ1-5; 7 bases fit TRBD1. V gave up 1 base and J gave up 0 bases; unmatched junction bases: 9. The CDR3 extends over 18 amino acids. Germline assignment: CDR1 LNHNV and CDR2 YYDKDF (reference sequence). CDR3 protein: CATSRVLGTANSNQPQHF. CDR3 nucleotide sequence: TGTGCCACCAGCAGAGTACTTGGGACAGCGAATAGCAATCAGCCCCAGCATTTT.

The rearrangement uses TRBV2 and TRBJ2-7, with 8 bases aligning to TRBD1. This CDR3 has 14 amino acids. The germline V gene has CDR1 SNHLY and CDR2 FYNNEI. J gave up 5 bases and V 6 bases, and 9 bases lay outside the gene matches. The CDR3 loop reads CASRGTGLKNEQYF. CDR3 nucleotide sequence: TGTGCCAGCAGGGGGACAGGCTTGAAGAACGAGCAGTACTTC.

This chain links TRBV5-4 with TRBJ1-1; D is perhaps TRBD1 (6 bases). Germline V CDR1 and CDR2: SGHNT, YYREEE (reference sequence). The CDR3 sequence is 14 residues long. The ends were cut back, 1 base at V and 3 bases at J, with 10 bases in the middle. The DNA for the CDR3 is TGTGCCAGCAGCTTGAACACAGGGTACACTGAAGCTTTCTTT. Translation: CASSLNTGYTEAFF. The full variable domain, rest sourced from reference TRBV5-4 and TRBJ1-1, is ETGVTQSPTHLIKTRGQQVTLRCSSQSGHNTVSWYQQALGQGPQFIFQYYREEENGRGNFPPRFSGLQFPNYSSELNVNALELDDSALYLCASSLNTGYTEAFFGQGTRLTVV.

J is TRBJ1-6 and V is TRBV5-1; 9 bases line up with TRBD1. This CDR3 has 16 residues. CDR1 SGHRS and CDR2 YFSETQ come from the germline V gene. With V trimmed by 4 bases and J by 8 bases, 10 bases remained unmatched. The CDR3 sequence: CASSPEQGAWDSPLHF. In nucleotides, the CDR3 is TGCGCCAGCAGCCCTGAACAGGGGGCTTGGGATTCACCCCTCCACTTT.

The rearrangement joins TRBV11-2 to TRBJ2-6; the match to TRBD1 covers 9 bases. The junction had 12 bases not matched to a gene; V was cut back by 5 bases and J by 4 bases. In germline, CDR1 is SGHAT, CDR2 FQNNGV. This CDR3 is 18 amino acids long. The CDR3 spells CASSPRGNRGLGANVLTF. The CDR3 nucleotides are TGTGCCAGCAGCCCCAGAGGGAACAGGGGGCTAGGGGCCAACGTCCTGACTTTC.

The CDR3 DNA is TGTGCCAGCAGCACTCTACCAGACAACCCCGGGGATTCACCCCTCCACTTT. Translated: CASSTLPDNPGDSPLHF. The chain carries TRBV7-6 and TRBJ1-6; no firm D call. Germline V gene sequence: CDR1 SGHVS, CDR2 FNYEAQ. The CDR3 extends over 17 amino acids. V lost 5 bases, J lost 8 bases, and 22 bases lay in between.

The CDR3 coding sequence is TGTGCCAGCAGTGAAGGGCGGAACACTGAAGCTTTCTTT. It specifies CASSEGRNTEAFF. This chain links TRBV6-1 with TRBJ1-1, with D hard to call. V lost 1 base and J 1 base, leaving 4 bases between the germline ends. Germline V CDR1 and CDR2: MNHNS, SASEGT. This CDR3 is built from 13 residues.

The CDR3 DNA sequence: TGCGCCAGCAGTCAATCTCGCGTCGACAGGGGAGGGAAAGAGACCCAGTACTTC. Protein: CASSQSRVDRGGKETQYF. This chain links TRBV23-1 with TRBJ2-5; D is possibly TRBD1 (8 bases). TRBV23-1 is filed as an ORF, its function uncertain. The CDR3 contains 18 residues. Deletions cut 0 bases from V and 3 bases from J, with 20 bases between.

The rearrangement links TRBV6-5 to TRBJ1-5, with D perhaps TRBD1 (6 bases). This CDR3 has 15 residues. CDR1 and CDR2 from the germline V gene are MNHEY and SVGAGI. Trimming took off 5 bases at V and 6 bases at J, with 17 bases between the two ends. The CDR3 sequence is CASSPGRGGSQPQHF. The DNA of the CDR3 is TGTGCCAGCAGTCCCGGCAGGGGTGGTAGTCAGCCCCAGCATTTT.

The genes are TRBV11-2 and TRBJ2-7; D is ambiguous. The germline V gene encodes CDR1 SGHAT and CDR2 FQNNGV. This CDR3 is 14 amino acids long. Trimming took 4 bases from V and 5 from J, leaving 15 bases between them. The CDR3 protein is CASSSRSRGDEQYF. The DNA of the CDR3 is TGTGCCAGCAGCTCACGTTCGCGCGGAGACGAGCAGTACTTC.